The 25 T cell receptor beta chains below come from one sample, sequenced in a study of CXCR3-negative and CXCR3-positive naive CD8 T cells. Study findings and constraints: Naive CXCR3-positive cells had TRB CDR3s more hydrophobic than those of CXCR3-negative naive cells.

These receptors' targets are unknown. With UMI labels, 5' RACE was used to prepare the TRB cDNA libraries. TCRdb reprocessed the 5' RACE reads; each CDR3 protein has one entry and no DNA is given. The sample shows 140,000 to 150,000 distinct CDR3 sequences, and roughly 0.28% sits with its ten largest clones. Sequenced input: naive CXCR3+ CD8+ T cells from blood. Subset noted: CD45RO-CCR7+CD27+CD95- naive CD8+ T cells expressing CXCR3 (TNR3+). The receptors shown here come from a human donor in good health. Some clones in this sample may be carry-over from other donors' samples.

The chain couples TRBV12-3 or TRBV12-4 to TRBJ1-2; the TCRdb call, TRBD1, lacks DNA for checking. CDR3 length equals 15 residues. The CDR3 loop reads CASSFPPDSSYGYTF.

The genes are TRBV7-9 and TRBJ2-1. Germline V CDR1 and CDR2: SEHNR, FQNEAQ (reference sequence). The CDR3 loop spans 16 amino acids. The CDR3 is CASSLGFGSSYNEQFF.

The chain has TRBV3-1 and TRBJ2-7. CDR3 length: 13 amino acids. CDR1 and CDR2 (germline): LGHDT, YNNKEL (reference sequence). CDR3 protein: CASSPQESGEQYF.

This rearrangement joins TRBV7-9 to TRBJ2-7; the D call from TCRdb, TRBD1, cannot be confirmed without DNA. CDR1 is SEHNR, CDR2 FQNEAQ, per germline (reference sequence). This CDR3 is built from 18 residues. CDR3 sequence reads: CASSPDAGDDREPYEQYF.

The CDR3 is CASKRRQGVSDTQYF. The chain recombines TRBV28 with TRBJ2-3; TCRdb lists TRBD1, though no DNA is available to test this call. Germline lookup yields CDR1 MDHEN and CDR2 SYDVKM. The CDR3 consists of 15 residues.

The V and J genes are TRBV28 and TRBJ2-5; there is no DNA to check the TCRdb D call of TRBD1. There are 12 residues in the CDR3. CDR1 is MDHEN, CDR2 SYDVKM, per germline. The CDR3 loop reads CASSPLGETQYF.

The V call is TRBV29-1, the J call TRBJ1-2; TCRdb designates TRBD1, a call that cannot be tested without DNA. The germline CDR1 and CDR2 sequences are SQVTM and ANQGSEA. The CDR3 runs to 13 residues. CDR3 region: CSVRDTPNYGYTF.

The J gene is TRBJ2-1, the V gene TRBV6-4. The CDR3 is 12 residues long. Per germline, CDR1 MRHNA and CDR2 SNTAGT. The CDR3 loop is CASSDSNFEQFF.

V and J are TRBV7-6 and TRBJ2-7; the D gene TCRdb calls, TRBD1, cannot be checked with no DNA. This CDR3 region has 15 residues. Germline values: CDR1 SGHVS, CDR2 FNYEAQ. The chain's CDR3 is CASSLVRDAWLEQYF.

V usage is TRBV7-2 and J usage is TRBJ2-7; the D call from TCRdb, TRBD2, cannot be confirmed without DNA. The CDR3 has 15 amino acids. Looked up from germline, CDR1 is SGHTA and CDR2 is FQGNSA. CDR3 loop: CASSETSGGSYEQYF.

The V gene is TRBV28, the J gene TRBJ1-2; TCRdb proposes TRBD1, but this gene call is untestable without DNA. Germline CDR1 and CDR2: MDHEN and SYDVKM. There are 15 residues in the CDR3. CDR3 protein: CASRRETGANYGYTF.

This chain connects TRBV15 to TRBJ1-1; TCRdb calls TRBD1, which cannot be checked without DNA. CDR3 size: 14 residues. Germline V CDR1 and CDR2: LNHNV, YYDKDF (reference sequence). CDR3 in amino acids: CATSGRQGHTEAFF.

CDR3 residues: CASSQTSVNTEAFF. J is TRBJ1-1 and V is TRBV14. CDR3 length: 14 amino acids. The V gene's germline CDR1 is SGHDN and CDR2 FVKESK.

The J gene is TRBJ2-7, the V gene TRBV5-1; TCRdb designates TRBD1, a call that cannot be tested without DNA. Germline V gene sequence: CDR1 SGHRS, CDR2 YFSETQ. The CDR3 spans 16 residues. The CDR3 sequence is CASSLAPGMVAYEQYF.

This sequence joins TRBV7-2 and TRBJ2-7; TCRdb's D gene call, TRBD1, goes unchecked for lack of DNA. CDR1 is SGHTA and CDR2 is FQGNSA in the germline V gene. The length of the CDR3 is 14 residues. The CDR3 region is CASSFLLQGYEQYF.

The V call is TRBV15, the J call TRBJ2-4; TCRdb selects TRBD1, and the lack of DNA leaves this call unchecked. CDR1 and CDR2 from the germline V gene are LNHNV and YYDKDF (reference sequence). The CDR3 consists of 16 residues. This CDR3 reads CAASIPSWDNRNIQYF.

V and J are TRBV6-2 or TRBV6-3 and TRBJ2-7; the TCRdb call, TRBD2, lacks DNA for checking. The CDR3 loop spans 13 amino acids. Germline V gene sequence: CDR1 MNHEY, CDR2 SVGEGT. The CDR3 spells CASSARLDYEQYF.

The genes are TRBV23-1 and TRBJ2-7; TCRdb outputs TRBD1, but without DNA this stays unchecked. TRBV23-1 is flagged as an ORF with uncertain function. The CDR3 extends over 17 amino acids. CDR3 in amino acids: CASSQSSQDRRRYEQYF.

CDR3 protein: CAISDRPGGTEAFF. The rearrangement uses TRBV10-3 and TRBJ1-1; TCRdb selects TRBD1, and the lack of DNA leaves this call unchecked. Germline assignment: CDR1 ENHRY and CDR2 SYGVKD. The CDR3 runs 14 residues.

V usage is TRBV20-1 and J usage is TRBJ2-3; TCRdb calls TRBD1, which cannot be checked without DNA. CDR1 is DFQATT and CDR2 is SNEGSKA in the germline V gene (reference sequence). The CDR3 sequence is 13 residues long. This CDR3 is CSARRTGGYTQYF.

The rearrangement links TRBV2 to TRBJ2-3; the D call of TRBD1 rests on TCRdb alone, since no DNA is present to check it. The CDR3 loop spans 12 amino acids. The V gene's germline CDR1 is SNHLY and CDR2 FYNNEI. The CDR3 loop is CASTPGTDTQYF.

The J gene is TRBJ2-1, the V gene TRBV11-2; TCRdb calls TRBD1, which cannot be checked without DNA. CDR1 is SGHAT, CDR2 FQNNGV, per germline. This CDR3 contains 13 residues. The CDR3 here is CASSSSTGYEQFF.

The gene calls are TRBV20-1 and TRBJ2-7. The CDR3 contains 13 residues. Germline-derived CDR1 and CDR2 are DFQATT and SNEGSKA (reference sequence). The chain's CDR3 is CSARDELSYEQYF.

This chain connects TRBV5-1 to TRBJ2-7. This CDR3 has 13 amino acids. CDR1 and CDR2 from the germline V gene are SGHRS and YFSETQ. CDR3 residues: CASSVSGSYEQYF.

The gene calls are TRBV29-1 and TRBJ2-1; without DNA, the TCRdb call of TRBD2 cannot be checked. Germline assignment: CDR1 SQVTM and CDR2 ANQGSEA. CDR3 length: 18 residues. CDR3 loop: CSVEGTSGRARSYNEQFF.